This TCR beta chain was captured in a study of CD8 T cells in ankylosing spondylitis. This clonotype was observed a handful of times. Its specificity is not known. Overall study results and limits: Eight highly homologous variants made up a TCR beta motif, and this motif appeared characteristic of ankylosing spondylitis blood. Disease-linked clones were reportedly significantly enriched in matched ankylosing spondylitis synovial fluid.

The V gene's germline CDR1 is DFQATT and CDR2 SNEGSKA (reference sequence). The CDR3 runs to 12 residues. Quantitative 5'-RACE with molecular barcodes generated TCR beta libraries. MiXCR, applied by TCRdb to the 5' RACE reads, yields one record per CDR3 protein. The sample shows 750,000 to 850,000 distinct CDR3 sequences, roughly 12% of them seen only once. Sequenced input: blood, either unsorted or a sorted T cell fraction (not recorded which). The origin of this receptor is a male donor with ankylosing spondylitis. V usage is TRBV20-1 and J usage is TRBJ2-3; D gene unclear. The CDR3: CSTMTSGDTQYF. CDR3 in DNA: TGCAGCACAATGACCTCTGGAGATACGCAGTATTTT.